In this sample, the clone carrying this TCR beta chain turned up a few times. These data belong to a study of blood T cell repertoires in COVID-19. Participant ages covered about 18 to 95 years across 24 US areas. Cohorts were based on clinical histories the participants reported. Either two negative PCRs, clearance, or symptom resolution qualified Cohort 3 donors as recovered. The data were produced by immunoSEQ multiplex PCR, yet TCRdb's version contains in-frame clones alone and is incomplete. The table includes about 250,000 clones, 75% to 90% detected once. This CDR3 is built from 15 residues. V shed 7 bases, J shed 2 bases, and the junction held 7 bases outside the gene matches. The germline V gene has CDR1 MNHEY and CDR2 SMNVEV (reference sequence).

The receptor was isolated from a woman in her late teens or twenties who had recovered from COVID-19. The sample taken for sequencing was PBMCs or T cells enriched from blood (not recorded which). This sequence joins TRBV27 and TRBJ2-1; 8 positions match TRBD1. CDR3 protein: CASTDSRGPYNEQFF. The CDR3 DNA reads TGTGCCAGCACGGACAGCAGGGGGCCCTACAATGAGCAGTTCTTC.